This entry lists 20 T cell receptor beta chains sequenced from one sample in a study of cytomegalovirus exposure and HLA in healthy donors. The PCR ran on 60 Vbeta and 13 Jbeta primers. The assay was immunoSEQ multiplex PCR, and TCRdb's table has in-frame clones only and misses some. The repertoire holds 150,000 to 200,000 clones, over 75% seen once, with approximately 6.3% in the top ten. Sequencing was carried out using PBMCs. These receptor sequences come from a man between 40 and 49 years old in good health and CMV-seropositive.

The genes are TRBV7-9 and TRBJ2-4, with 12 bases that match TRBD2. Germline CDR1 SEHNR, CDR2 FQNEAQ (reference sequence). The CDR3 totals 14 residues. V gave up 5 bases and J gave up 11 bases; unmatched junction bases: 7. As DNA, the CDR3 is TGTGCCAGCAGCCTCCTAGCGGGAGGGCCGGTTCAGTACTTC. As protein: CASSLLAGGPVQYF.

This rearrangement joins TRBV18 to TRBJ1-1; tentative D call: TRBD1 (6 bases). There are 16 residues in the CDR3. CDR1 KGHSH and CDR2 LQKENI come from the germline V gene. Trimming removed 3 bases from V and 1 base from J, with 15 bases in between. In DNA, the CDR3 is TGTGCCAGCTCACCTCCAAACGTACAGGGGAACACTGAAGCTTTCTTT. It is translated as CASSPPNVQGNTEAFF.

CDR3 DNA: TGTGCCAGCAGCTCGGACAGGGCCTACGAGCAGTACTTC. It is translated as CASSSDRAYEQYF. This sequence joins TRBV6-1 and TRBJ2-7; 8 bases match TRBD1. The CDR3 covers 13 residues. Germline V lookup: CDR1 MNHNS, CDR2 SASEGT. V shed 6 bases, J shed 2 bases, and the junction held 3 bases outside the gene matches.

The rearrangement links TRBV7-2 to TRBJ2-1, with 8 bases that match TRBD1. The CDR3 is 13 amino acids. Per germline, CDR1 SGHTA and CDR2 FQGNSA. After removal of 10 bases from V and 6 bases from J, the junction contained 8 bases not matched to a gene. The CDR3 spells CATASTGGNEQFF. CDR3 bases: TGTGCCACAGCAAGTACAGGGGGCAATGAGCAGTTCTTC.

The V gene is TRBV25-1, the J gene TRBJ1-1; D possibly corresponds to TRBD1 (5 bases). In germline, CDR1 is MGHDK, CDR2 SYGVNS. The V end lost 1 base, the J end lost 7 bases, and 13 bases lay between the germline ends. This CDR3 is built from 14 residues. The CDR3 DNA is TGTGCCAGCAGTGAATGGGGGACTCGGGATGAAGCTTTCTTT. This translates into CASSEWGTRDEAFF. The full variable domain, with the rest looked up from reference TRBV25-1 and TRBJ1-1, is EADIYQTPRYLVIGTGKKITLECSQTMGHDKMYWYQQDPGMELHLIHYSYGVNSTEKGDLSSESTVSRIRTEHFPLTLESARPSHTSQYLCASSEWGTRDEAFFGQGTRLTVV.

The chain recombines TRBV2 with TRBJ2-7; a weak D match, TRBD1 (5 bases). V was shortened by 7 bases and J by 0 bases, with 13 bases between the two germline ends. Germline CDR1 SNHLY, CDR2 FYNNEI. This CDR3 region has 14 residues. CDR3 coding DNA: TGTGCCAGCAAGTGGGGCATCGACTCCTACGAGCAGTACTTC. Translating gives CASKWGIDSYEQYF.

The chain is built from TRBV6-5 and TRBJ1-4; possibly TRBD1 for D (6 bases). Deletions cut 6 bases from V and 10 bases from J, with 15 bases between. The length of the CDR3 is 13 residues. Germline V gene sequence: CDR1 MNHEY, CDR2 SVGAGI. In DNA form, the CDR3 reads TGTGCCAGCAGACAGGGTCAAAGAAGAAAACTGTTTTTT. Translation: CASRQGQRRKLFF.

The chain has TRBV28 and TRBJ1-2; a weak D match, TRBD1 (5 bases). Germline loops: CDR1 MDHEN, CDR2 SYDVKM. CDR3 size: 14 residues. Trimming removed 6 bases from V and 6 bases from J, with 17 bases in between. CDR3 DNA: TGTGCCAGCAGGACCCCCGGGGGTAGGCATGGCTACACCTTC. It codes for CASRTPGGRHGYTF.

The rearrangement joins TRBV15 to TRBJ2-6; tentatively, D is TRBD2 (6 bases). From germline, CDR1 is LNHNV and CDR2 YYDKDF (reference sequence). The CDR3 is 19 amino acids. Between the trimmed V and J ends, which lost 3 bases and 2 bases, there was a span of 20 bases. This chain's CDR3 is CATSRSGAPISPGANVLTF. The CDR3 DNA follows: TGTGCCACCAGCAGGTCGGGAGCCCCGATATCCCCTGGGGCCAACGTCCTGACTTTC.

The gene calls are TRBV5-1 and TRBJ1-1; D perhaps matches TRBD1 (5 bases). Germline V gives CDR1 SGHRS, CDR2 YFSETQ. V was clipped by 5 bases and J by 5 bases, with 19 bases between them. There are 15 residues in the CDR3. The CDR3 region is CASSLRPGDETEAFF. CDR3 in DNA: TGCGCCAGCAGTTTACGTCCGGGGGACGAAACTGAAGCTTTCTTT. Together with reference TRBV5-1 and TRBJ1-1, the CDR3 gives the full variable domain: KAGVTQTPRYLIKTRGQQVTLSCSPISGHRSVSWYQQTPGQGLQFLFEYFSETQRNKGNFPGRFSGRQFSNSRSEMNVSTLELGDSALYLCASSLRPGDETEAFFGQGTRLTVV.

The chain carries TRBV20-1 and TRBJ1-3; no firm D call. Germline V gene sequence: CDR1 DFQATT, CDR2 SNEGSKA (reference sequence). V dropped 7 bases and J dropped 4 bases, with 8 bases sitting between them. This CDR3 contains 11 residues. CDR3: CSGAWGNTIYF. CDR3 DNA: TGCAGTGGAGCATGGGGAAACACCATATATTTT.

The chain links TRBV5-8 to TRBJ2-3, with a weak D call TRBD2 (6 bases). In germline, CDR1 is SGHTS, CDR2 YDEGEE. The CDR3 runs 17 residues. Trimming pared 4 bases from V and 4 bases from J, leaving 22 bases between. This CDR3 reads CASSTPGGSFSADTQYF. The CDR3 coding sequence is TGTGCCAGCAGCACCCCCGGAGGGTCCTTTTCGGCAGATACGCAGTATTTT.

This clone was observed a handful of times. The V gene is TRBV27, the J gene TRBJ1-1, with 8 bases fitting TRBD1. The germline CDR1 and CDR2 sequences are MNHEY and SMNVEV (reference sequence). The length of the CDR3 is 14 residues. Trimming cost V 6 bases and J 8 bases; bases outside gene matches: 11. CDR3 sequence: CASSLQNRDREAFF. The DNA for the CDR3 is TGTGCCAGCAGCCTACAAAATAGGGACAGGGAAGCTTTCTTT.

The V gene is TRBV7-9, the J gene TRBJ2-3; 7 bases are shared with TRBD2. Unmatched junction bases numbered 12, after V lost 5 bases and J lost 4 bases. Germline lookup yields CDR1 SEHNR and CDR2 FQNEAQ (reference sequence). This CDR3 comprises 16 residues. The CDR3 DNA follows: TGTGCCAGCAGCCCGCCGGGCGGGAGAGTATCAGATACGCAGTATTTT. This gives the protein CASSPPGGRVSDTQYF.

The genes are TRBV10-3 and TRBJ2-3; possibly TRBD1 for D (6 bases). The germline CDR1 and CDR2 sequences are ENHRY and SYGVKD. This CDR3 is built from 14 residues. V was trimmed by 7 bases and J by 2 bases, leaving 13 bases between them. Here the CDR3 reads CAITQGSDTDTQYF. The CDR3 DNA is TGTGCCATCACCCAGGGGTCAGACACAGATACGCAGTATTTT.

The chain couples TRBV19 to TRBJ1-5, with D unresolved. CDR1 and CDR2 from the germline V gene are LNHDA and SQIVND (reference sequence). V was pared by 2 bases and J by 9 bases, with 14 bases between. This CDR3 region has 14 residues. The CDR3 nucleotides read TGTGCCAGTAGTATATCGGGGATTGCCGTGCCCCAGCATTTT. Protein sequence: CASSISGIAVPQHF.

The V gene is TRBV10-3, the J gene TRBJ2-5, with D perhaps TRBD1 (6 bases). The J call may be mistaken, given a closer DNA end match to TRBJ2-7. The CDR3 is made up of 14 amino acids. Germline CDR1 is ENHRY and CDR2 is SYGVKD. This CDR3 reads CAISERGSEGEQYF. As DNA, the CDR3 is TGTGCCATCAGTGAGAGGGGGTCGGAAGGCGAGCAGTACTTC.

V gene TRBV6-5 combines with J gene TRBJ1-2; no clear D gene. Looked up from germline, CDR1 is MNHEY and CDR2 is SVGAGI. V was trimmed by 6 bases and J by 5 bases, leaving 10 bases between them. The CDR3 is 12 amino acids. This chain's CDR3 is CASRQSGYGYTF. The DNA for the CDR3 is TGTGCCAGCAGACAAAGCGGGTATGGCTACACCTTC.

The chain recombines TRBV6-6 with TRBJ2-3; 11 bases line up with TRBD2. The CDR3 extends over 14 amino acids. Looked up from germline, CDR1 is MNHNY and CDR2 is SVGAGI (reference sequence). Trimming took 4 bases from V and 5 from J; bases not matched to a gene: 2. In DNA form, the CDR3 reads TGTGCCAGCAGTTTAGCGGGAGGGTTAGATACGCAGTATTTT. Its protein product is CASSLAGGLDTQYF.

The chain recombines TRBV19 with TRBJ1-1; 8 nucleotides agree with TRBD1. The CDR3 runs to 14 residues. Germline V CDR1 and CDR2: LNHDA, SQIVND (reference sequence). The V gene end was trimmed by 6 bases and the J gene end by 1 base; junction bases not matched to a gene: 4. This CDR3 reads CASRKGQANTEAFF. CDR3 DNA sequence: TGTGCCAGTAGGAAGGGACAGGCGAACACTGAAGCTTTCTTT.